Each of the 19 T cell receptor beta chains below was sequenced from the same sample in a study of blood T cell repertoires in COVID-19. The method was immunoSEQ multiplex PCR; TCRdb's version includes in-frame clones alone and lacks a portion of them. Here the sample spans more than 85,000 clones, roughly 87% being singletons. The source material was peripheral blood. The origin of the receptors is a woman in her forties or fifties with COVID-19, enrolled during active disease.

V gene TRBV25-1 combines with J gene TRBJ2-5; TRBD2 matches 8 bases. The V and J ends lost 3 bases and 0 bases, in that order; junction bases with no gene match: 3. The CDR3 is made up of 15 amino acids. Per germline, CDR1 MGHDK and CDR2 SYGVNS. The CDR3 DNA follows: TGTGCCAGCAGTGAGCGGGGGGCCTACCAAGAGACCCAGTACTTC. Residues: CASSERGAYQETQYF.

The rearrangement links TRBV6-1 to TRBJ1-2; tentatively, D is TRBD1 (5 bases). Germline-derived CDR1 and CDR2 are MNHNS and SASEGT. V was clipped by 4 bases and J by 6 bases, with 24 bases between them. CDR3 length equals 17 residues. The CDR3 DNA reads TGTGCCAGCAGTGGGGGTGGTTCTTTAAAATCGGACAATGGCTACACCTTC. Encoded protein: CASSGGGSLKSDNGYTF.

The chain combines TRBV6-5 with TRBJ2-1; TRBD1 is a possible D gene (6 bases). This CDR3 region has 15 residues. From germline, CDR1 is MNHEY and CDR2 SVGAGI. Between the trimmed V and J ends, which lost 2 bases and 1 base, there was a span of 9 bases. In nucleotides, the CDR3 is TGTGCCAGCAGTTACATGGGGACATCCTACAATGAGCAGTTCTTC. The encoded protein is CASSYMGTSYNEQFF.

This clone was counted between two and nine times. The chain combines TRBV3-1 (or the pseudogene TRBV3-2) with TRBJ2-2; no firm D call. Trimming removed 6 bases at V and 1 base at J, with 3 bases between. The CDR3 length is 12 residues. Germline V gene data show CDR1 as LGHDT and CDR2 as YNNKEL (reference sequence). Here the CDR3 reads CASSLNTGELFF. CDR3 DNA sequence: TGTGCCAGCAGTCTGAACACCGGGGAGCTGTTTTTT.

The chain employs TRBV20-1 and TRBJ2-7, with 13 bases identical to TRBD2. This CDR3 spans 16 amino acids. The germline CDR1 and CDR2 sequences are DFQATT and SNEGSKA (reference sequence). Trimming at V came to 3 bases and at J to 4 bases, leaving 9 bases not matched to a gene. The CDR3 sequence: CSASSRTSGGDYEQYF. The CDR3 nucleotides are TGCAGTGCTAGTTCCCGGACTAGCGGGGGTGATTACGAGCAGTACTTC.

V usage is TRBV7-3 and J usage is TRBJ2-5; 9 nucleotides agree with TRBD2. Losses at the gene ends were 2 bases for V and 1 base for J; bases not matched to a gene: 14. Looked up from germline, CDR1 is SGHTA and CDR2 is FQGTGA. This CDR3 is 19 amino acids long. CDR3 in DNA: TGTGCCAGCAGCTTAGGTGCTGGCGGAGCGGGGGGACGCCAAGAGACCCAGTACTTC. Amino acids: CASSLGAGGAGGRQETQYF. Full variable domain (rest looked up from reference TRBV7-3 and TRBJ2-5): GAGVSQTPSNKVTEKGKYVELRCDPISGHTALYWYRQSLGQGPEFLIYFQGTGAADDSGLPNDRFFAVRPEGSVSTLKIQRTERGDSAVYLCASSLGAGGAGGRQETQYFGPGTRLLVL.

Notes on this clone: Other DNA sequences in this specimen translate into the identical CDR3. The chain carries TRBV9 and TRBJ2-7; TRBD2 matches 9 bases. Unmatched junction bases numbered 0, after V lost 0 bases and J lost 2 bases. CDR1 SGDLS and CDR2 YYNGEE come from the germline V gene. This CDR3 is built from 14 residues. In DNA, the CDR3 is TGTGCCAGCAGCGTAGGCGGGGGGGCCTACGAGCAGTACTTC. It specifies CASSVGGGAYEQYF.

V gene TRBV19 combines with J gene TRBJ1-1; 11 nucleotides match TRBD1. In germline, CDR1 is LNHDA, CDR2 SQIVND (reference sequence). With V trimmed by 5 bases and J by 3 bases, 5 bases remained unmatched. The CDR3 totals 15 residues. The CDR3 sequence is CASSPGTGGDTEAFF. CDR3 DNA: TGTGCCAGTAGTCCCGGGACAGGGGGGGACACTGAAGCTTTCTTT.

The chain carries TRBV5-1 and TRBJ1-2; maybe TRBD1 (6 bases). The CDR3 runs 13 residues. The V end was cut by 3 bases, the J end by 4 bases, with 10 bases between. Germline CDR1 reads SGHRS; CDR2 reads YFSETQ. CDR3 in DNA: TGCGCCAGCAGCTCGGGACATCTCTATGGCTACACCTTC. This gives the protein CASSSGHLYGYTF.

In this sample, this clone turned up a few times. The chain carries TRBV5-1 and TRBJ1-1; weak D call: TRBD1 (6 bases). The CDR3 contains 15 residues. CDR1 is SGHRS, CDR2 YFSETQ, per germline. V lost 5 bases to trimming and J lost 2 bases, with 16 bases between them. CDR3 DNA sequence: TGCGCCAGCAGATTACAGGGAGCGGGAAACACTGAAGCTTTCTTT. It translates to CASRLQGAGNTEAFF.

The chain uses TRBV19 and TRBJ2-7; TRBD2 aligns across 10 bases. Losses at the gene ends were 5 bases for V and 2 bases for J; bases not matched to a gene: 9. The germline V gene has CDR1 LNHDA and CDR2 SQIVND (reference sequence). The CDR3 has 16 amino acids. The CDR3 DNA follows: TGTGCCAGTAGTGCCGGGCTAGCGGGGGCCACCTACGAGCAGTACTTC. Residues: CASSAGLAGATYEQYF.

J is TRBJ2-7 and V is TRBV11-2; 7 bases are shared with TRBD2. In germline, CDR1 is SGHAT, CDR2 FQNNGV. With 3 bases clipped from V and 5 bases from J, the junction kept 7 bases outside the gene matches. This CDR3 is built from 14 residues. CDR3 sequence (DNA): TGTGCCAGCAGCTTGCTAGCGGAGGGCAACGAGCAGTACTTC. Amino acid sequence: CASSLLAEGNEQYF.

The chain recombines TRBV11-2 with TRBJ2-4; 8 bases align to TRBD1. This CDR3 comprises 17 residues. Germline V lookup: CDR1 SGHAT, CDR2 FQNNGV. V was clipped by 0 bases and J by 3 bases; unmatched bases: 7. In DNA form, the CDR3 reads TGTGCCAGCAGCTTAGACCCCTTGGACAGGGTCAAAAACATTCAGTACTTC. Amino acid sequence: CASSLDPLDRVKNIQYF.

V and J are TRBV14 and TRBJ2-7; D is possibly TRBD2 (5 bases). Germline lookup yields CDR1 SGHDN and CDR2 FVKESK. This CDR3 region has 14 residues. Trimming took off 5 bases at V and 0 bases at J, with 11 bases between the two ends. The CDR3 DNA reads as TGTGCCAGCAGCTTTGGACTCCTCTCCTACGAGCAGTACTTC. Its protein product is CASSFGLLSYEQYF.

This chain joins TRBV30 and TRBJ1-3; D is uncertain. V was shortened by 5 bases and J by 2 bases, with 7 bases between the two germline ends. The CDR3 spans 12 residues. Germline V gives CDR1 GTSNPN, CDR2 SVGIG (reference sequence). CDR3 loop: CAWAVAGNTIYF. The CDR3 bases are TGTGCCTGGGCTGTAGCTGGAAACACCATATATTTT.

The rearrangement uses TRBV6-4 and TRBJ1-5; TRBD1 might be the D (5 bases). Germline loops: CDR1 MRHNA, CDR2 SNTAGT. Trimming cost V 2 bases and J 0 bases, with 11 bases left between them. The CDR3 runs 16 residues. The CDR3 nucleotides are TGTGCCAGCAGTGACGACAGCCCTCATAGCAATCAGCCCCAGCATTTT. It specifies CASSDDSPHSNQPQHF.

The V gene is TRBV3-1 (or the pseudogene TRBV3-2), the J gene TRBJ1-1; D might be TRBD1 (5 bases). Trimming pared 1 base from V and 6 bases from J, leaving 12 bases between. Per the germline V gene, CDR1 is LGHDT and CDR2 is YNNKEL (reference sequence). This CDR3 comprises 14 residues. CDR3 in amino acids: CASSQVTGGSEAFF. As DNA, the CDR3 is TGTGCCAGCAGCCAAGTGACCGGGGGGTCTGAAGCTTTCTTT.

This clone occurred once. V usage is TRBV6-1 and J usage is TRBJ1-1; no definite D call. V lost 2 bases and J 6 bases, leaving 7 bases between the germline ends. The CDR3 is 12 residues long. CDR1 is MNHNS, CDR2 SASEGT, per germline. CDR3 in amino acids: CASSELGAEAFF. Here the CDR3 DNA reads TGTGCCAGCAGTGAATTGGGAGCTGAAGCTTTCTTT.

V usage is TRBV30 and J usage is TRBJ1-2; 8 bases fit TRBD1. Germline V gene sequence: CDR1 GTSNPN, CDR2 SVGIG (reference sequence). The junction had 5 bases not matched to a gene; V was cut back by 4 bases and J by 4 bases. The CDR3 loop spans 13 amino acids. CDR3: CAWTGGIGYGYTF. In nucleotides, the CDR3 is TGTGCCTGGACAGGGGGCATTGGCTATGGCTACACCTTC.